The entry below gives a single T cell receptor beta chain sequence along with its context. Its antigen is undetermined. V was trimmed by 6 bases and J by 7 bases, leaving 16 bases between them. Germline V gene data show CDR1 as SGHAT and CDR2 as FQNNGV. This CDR3 contains 13 residues. Following autologous stem cell transplantation, relapse occurred in every patient, and exposure to brentuximab vedotin varied. The data are from a study of PD-1 blockade in classical Hodgkin lymphoma. Overall study findings and caveats: When set against healthy donors, newly diagnosed patients were reported to show lower baseline TCR diversity.

The protocol was immunoSEQ multiplex PCR, while the TCRdb copy is restricted to in-frame clones and leaves out a portion. Here the sample spans approximately 89,000 clones, around four fifths being singletons. The receptor was derived from a human donor with classical Hodgkin lymphoma. V usage is TRBV11-2 and J usage is TRBJ2-7; D is ambiguous. Sequenced material: peripheral blood mononuclear cells (PBMCs), taken at baseline. CDR3: CASRPGISGEQYF. The CDR3 DNA reads as TGTGCCAGCAGGCCTGGGATCTCTGGGGAGCAGTACTTC.